The 23 T cell receptor beta chains listed next were all sequenced from one sample in a study of blood T cell repertoires in COVID-19 (dated by TCRdb to about 2020). Library prep was done by the immunoSEQ multiplex PCR assay. Imported from immuneACCESS, the table was reduced by TCRdb to in-frame sequences with V and J called. These copies leave out some clones; in studies compared against another copy, an unresolved V gene accounts for under half, and the cause of the remainder is not known. Across this sample there are 150,000 to 250,000 clones, with roughly 87% seen only once. 2% to 2.5% of the sample lies in the top ten. Specimen: PBMCs or T cells enriched from blood (not recorded which). These receptors all stem from a woman aged 30 to 39 who had recovered from COVID-19.

Only one count was recorded for this clone. V usage is TRBV13 and J usage is TRBJ1-6; 7 nucleotides match TRBD1. V lost 4 bases and J lost 3; bases outside the gene matches: 12. The length of the CDR3 is 18 residues. Germline values: CDR1 PRHDT, CDR2 FYEKMQ (reference sequence). CDR3 bases: TGTGCCAGCAGCTCGGGACAGAACACGGAACTCTATAATTCACCCCTCCACTTT. Protein product: CASSSGQNTELYNSPLHF.

This rearrangement joins TRBV11-2 to TRBJ2-7; weak D call: TRBD2 (5 bases). Per germline, CDR1 SGHAT and CDR2 FQNNGV. Trimming took off 5 bases at V and 5 bases at J, with 19 bases between the two ends. The CDR3 extends over 15 amino acids. The CDR3 nucleotides are TGTGCCAGCAGCCCCCCCGGAACCTTGAGGGACGAGCAGTACTTC. Translated, it gives CASSPPGTLRDEQYF.

This clone was seen only once. This rearrangement joins TRBV24-1 to TRBJ2-5; 13 nucleotides agree with TRBD2. Germline V gene lookup returns CDR1 KGHDR and CDR2 SFDVKD. The CDR3 extends over 17 amino acids. Germline trimming cut 3 bases from V and 7 bases from J; bases unmatched to any gene: 10. The CDR3 DNA follows: TGTGCCACCAGTGATCCCGGGACTAGCGGGGCTTCGGGGACCCAGTACTTC. Its translation: CATSDPGTSGASGTQYF.

This chain joins TRBV20-1 and TRBJ1-2, with TRBD1 matching 7 bases. V trimming: 4 bases; J trimming: 8 bases; junction bases outside the gene matches: 4. The CDR3 is 11 residues long. Germline V gene sequence: CDR1 DFQATT, CDR2 SNEGSKA (reference sequence). CDR3 residues: CSAMDRYGYTF. In DNA, the CDR3 is TGCAGTGCTATGGACAGGTACGGCTACACCTTC.

This clone appeared a few times. The chain is built from TRBV19 and TRBJ1-5; D is undetermined. Germline assignment: CDR1 LNHDA and CDR2 SQIVND (reference sequence). The length of the CDR3 is 14 residues. With 5 bases removed from V and 7 bases from J, the gap between germline ends came to 15 bases. For the CDR3, the DNA is TGTGCCAGTAGTCCCCGACTGGAGGGCCAGCCCCAGCATTTT. This translates into CASSPRLEGQPQHF.

The chain joins TRBV5-1 to TRBJ2-2; the match to TRBD2 covers 11 bases. Germline values: CDR1 SGHRS, CDR2 YFSETQ. There are 19 residues in the CDR3. The V and J ends lost 0 bases and 0 bases, in that order; junction bases with no gene match: 7. As DNA, the CDR3 is TGCGCCAGCAGCTTGGCCAACCTAGCGGGGGGTACGAACACCGGGGAGCTGTTTTTT. The encoded protein is CASSLANLAGGTNTGELFF.

The V call is TRBV18, the J call TRBJ2-3; maybe TRBD2 (5 bases). Germline V gene data show CDR1 as KGHSH and CDR2 as LQKENI. The CDR3 runs 14 residues. The V and J ends lost 3 bases and 0 bases respectively, with 7 bases between them. In DNA form, the CDR3 reads TGTGCCAGCTCACCGGGGAGAAGCACAGATACGCAGTATTTT. Translated, it gives CASSPGRSTDTQYF.

The rearrangement links TRBV15 to TRBJ1-5; TRBD1 matches at 9 bases. Germline V gene lookup returns CDR1 LNHNV and CDR2 YYDKDF (reference sequence). V lost 1 base to trimming and J lost 0 bases; unmatched junction nucleotides: 4. The CDR3 loop spans 17 amino acids. DNA of the CDR3: TGTGCCACCAGCAGAGCAACAGGGGGCCCTAGCAATCAGCCCCAGCATTTT. Its protein product is CATSRATGGPSNQPQHF.

This chain links TRBV24-1 with TRBJ2-1; 9 positions agree with TRBD1. There are 17 residues in the CDR3. Trimming cost V 4 bases and J 7 bases; bases outside gene matches: 13. CDR1 and CDR2 (germline): KGHDR, SFDVKD. CDR3: CATSDPLTTGGSNEQFF. CDR3 sequence (DNA): TGTGCCACCAGTGACCCACTAACGACAGGGGGGTCGAATGAGCAGTTCTTC.

The V and J genes are TRBV5-6 and TRBJ1-5; TRBD1 matches 8 bases. J gave up 9 bases and V 4 bases, and 12 bases lay outside the gene matches. The CDR3 contains 15 residues. Germline-derived CDR1 and CDR2 are SGHDT and YYEEEE. The CDR3 here is CASSLSRDRIGPQHF. The CDR3 coding sequence is TGTGCCAGCAGCCTAAGCCGGGACAGGATAGGGCCCCAGCATTTT.

This clone was picked up one time. V is TRBV5-4 and J is TRBJ2-7; D is perhaps TRBD1 (7 bases). V was shortened by 1 base and J by 0 bases, with 11 bases between the two germline ends. This CDR3 spans 15 amino acids. CDR1 SGHNT and CDR2 YYREEE come from the germline V gene (reference sequence). CDR3 sequence: CASSLNRGGSYEQYF. The CDR3 nucleotides read TGTGCCAGCAGCTTGAACAGGGGAGGCTCCTACGAGCAGTACTTC.

The V and J genes are TRBV30 and TRBJ1-2; 7 positions agree with TRBD1. The CDR3 is made up of 12 amino acids. Germline CDR1 GTSNPN, CDR2 SVGIG (reference sequence). The J segment lost 1 base and the V segment lost 7 bases, leaving 3 bases of the junction unmatched. In nucleotides, the CDR3 is TGTGCCTCTAGACAGGGTAACTATGGCTACACCTTC. Translating gives CASRQGNYGYTF.

In this sample, this clone turned up a few times. The J gene is TRBJ2-3, the V gene TRBV19, with TRBD2 matching over 12 bases. Per the germline V gene, CDR1 is LNHDA and CDR2 is SQIVND (reference sequence). V was clipped by 10 bases and J by 5 bases; unmatched bases: 7. The CDR3 is 14 amino acids. The CDR3 protein is CATRTSGVVDTQYF. The DNA for the CDR3 is TGTGCCACTCGGACTAGCGGGGTTGTAGATACGCAGTATTTT.

The sample holds one count of this clone. The V gene is TRBV7-2, the J gene TRBJ2-3; 9 bases agree with TRBD2. Trimming removed 4 bases from V and 14 bases from J; junction bases left unmatched: 10. CDR3 length equals 13 residues. Germline CDR1 reads SGHTA; CDR2 reads FQGNSA. The CDR3 coding sequence is TGTGCCAGCAGCTCACCAGGACTAGCGTGGCGGTATTTT. Translating gives CASSSPGLAWRYF. The full variable domain, in which reference TRBV7-2 and TRBJ2-3 provide the parts outside the CDR3, is GAGVSQSPSNKVTEKGKDVELRCDPISGHTALYWYRQSLGQGLEFLIYFQGNSAPDKSGLPSDRFSAERTGGSVSTLTIQRTQQEDSAVYLCASSSPGLAWRYFGPGTRLTVL.

The chain joins TRBV19 to TRBJ1-5; D might be TRBD1 (5 bases). From germline, CDR1 is LNHDA and CDR2 SQIVND (reference sequence). The V end was cut by 7 bases, the J end by 7 bases, with 20 bases between. There are 15 residues in the CDR3. Here the CDR3 reads CASNFGREVSQPQHF. The CDR3 DNA reads TGTGCCAGTAATTTTGGCAGGGAAGTTTCACAGCCCCAGCATTTT.

The chain employs TRBV2 and TRBJ2-1; TRBD2 matches 9 bases. The CDR3 loop spans 16 amino acids. The junction had 5 bases not matched to a gene; V was cut back by 3 bases and J by 2 bases. CDR1 SNHLY and CDR2 FYNNEI come from the germline V gene. CDR3: CASSDTGTSTYNEQFF. CDR3 nucleotides: TGTGCCAGCAGTGACACCGGGACTAGCACCTACAATGAGCAGTTCTTC.

The sample holds a few counts of this clone. The V call is TRBV7-9, the J call TRBJ2-7, with TRBD2 matching 9 bases. This CDR3 spans 14 amino acids. V lost 3 bases and J lost 5; bases outside the gene matches: 5. Germline lookup yields CDR1 SEHNR and CDR2 FQNEAQ (reference sequence). CDR3 amino acids: CASSLRGGINEQYF. CDR3 coding DNA: TGTGCCAGCAGCTTGCGGGGGGGCATAAACGAGCAGTACTTC.

This rearrangement joins TRBV27 to TRBJ2-3; a possible D gene is TRBD2 (5 bases). The germline gives CDR1 MNHEY, CDR2 SMNVEV (reference sequence). Trimming removed 3 bases from V and 0 bases from J, with 7 bases in between. The CDR3 consists of 14 residues. CDR3 in amino acids: CASSFWESTDTQYF. The DNA for the CDR3 is TGTGCCAGCAGTTTCTGGGAGAGCACAGATACGCAGTATTTT.

The chain links TRBV7-9 to TRBJ1-5, with unresolved D. This CDR3 region has 14 residues. The ends were cut back, 2 bases at V and 7 bases at J, with 12 bases in the middle. CDR1 SEHNR and CDR2 FQNEAQ come from the germline V gene (reference sequence). DNA of the CDR3: TGTGCCAGCAGCTTAAAGGGAGGAAACCAGCCCCAGCATTTT. Translating it yields CASSLKGGNQPQHF.

This clone was picked up a small number of times. This chain connects TRBV7-2 to TRBJ1-1; TRBD1 might be the D (6 bases). V lost 4 bases and J 5 bases, leaving 17 bases between the germline ends. CDR3 length: 15 residues. The V gene's germline CDR1 is SGHTA and CDR2 FQGNSA. DNA for the CDR3: TGTGCCAGCAGCTCACAAGGGGGAATGAGTACTGAAGCTTTCTTT. Translated, it gives CASSSQGGMSTEAFF.

The J gene is TRBJ1-4, the V gene TRBV6-5; D not resolved. CDR1 is MNHEY and CDR2 is SVGAGI in the germline V gene. There are 15 residues in the CDR3. Trimming removed 2 bases from V and 7 bases from J, with 14 bases in between. This CDR3 reads CASSYPQEGSEKLFF. The DNA for the CDR3 is TGTGCCAGCAGTTACCCCCAGGAAGGCAGTGAAAAACTGTTTTTT.

The genes are TRBV11-1 and TRBJ2-7, with 7 nucleotides matching TRBD2. Unmatched junction bases numbered 2, after V lost 0 bases and J lost 0 bases. In germline, CDR1 is SGHAT, CDR2 FQDESV (reference sequence). The CDR3 totals 15 residues. CDR3 protein: CASSLAGGSSYEQYF. In DNA, the CDR3 is TGTGCCAGCAGCTTAGCGGGAGGGAGCTCCTACGAGCAGTACTTC.

The V gene is TRBV6-5, the J gene TRBJ2-2; TRBD1 matches at 9 bases. CDR3 size: 14 residues. The V segment lost 8 bases and the J segment 6 bases; nucleotides outside the gene matches: 7. The V gene's germline CDR1 is MNHEY and CDR2 SVGAGI. CDR3 protein: CASFWTGEAGELFF. The CDR3 DNA is TGTGCCAGCTTCTGGACAGGGGAAGCCGGGGAGCTGTTTTTT.